This T cell receptor (beta chain) was documented in a study of shared clonotypes between healthy human individuals. Study-level information: Plates per donor: three CD4 naive, three CD4 memory, two CD8 naive, one CD8 memory. Study-wide findings and caveats: Enrolling few donors narrowed the genetic and exposure-history diversity that was represented. The generation probabilities recorded for non-shared clonotypes fell below those of clonotypes shared by all four donors.

The CDR3 is 14 residues long. Per germline, CDR1 SQVTM and CDR2 ANQGSEA. V was pared by 4 bases and J by 3 bases, with 4 bases of the junction left unmatched. Comment on this clone: Its antigen is as yet unknown.

Positive CCR7 selection of CD45RO-negative cells yielded the naive CD8 cells, and terminally differentiated effector memory CD45RA+ cells were excluded. Each PCR replicate from the sorted subsets contained about 200 ng DNA, which is about 30,000 T cell genomes. Data came from immunoSEQ multiplex PCR; TCRdb stores just in-frame clones and leaves some out. The data show about 2.1 million clones, roughly 93% seen once. The receptor was isolated from a man between 18 and 29 years old in good health. Some clones in this sample may be carry-over from other donors' samples. The gene calls are TRBV29-1 and TRBJ2-1; 9 bases map to TRBD2. Sequenced input: naive CD8+ T cells from PBMCs. CDR3 protein: CSVASGRLYNEQFF. Written as DNA, the CDR3 is TGCAGCGTTGCGAGCGGGAGGCTCTACAATGAGCAGTTCTTC.